This section outlines one T cell receptor (beta chain) sequence together with its context. In the original analysis: Cell counts per sample came from amplifying reference gene primers. Using immunoSEQ multiplex PCR, the repertoire was profiled, and TCRdb retains in-frame clones only, with some absent. V and J calls and clone size are those listed in that table; D and trimming were worked out from the DNA. The sample contains 200,000 to 300,000 clones, around 84% of which appear only once. This record belongs to a study of blood T cell repertoires in COVID-19. Looking at the study overall: T cells, B-cell-depleted T cells, or PBMCs supplied cDNA or gDNA.

The germline V gene has CDR1 SGHTA and CDR2 FQGNSA. The CDR3 extends over 15 amino acids. V dropped 5 bases and J dropped 0 bases, with 11 bases sitting between them. This chain connects TRBV7-2 to TRBJ1-5; tentatively, D is TRBD1 (5 bases). This sequence originates from a man aged 60 to 69 with acute or convalescent COVID-19. The specimen sequenced was peripheral blood. The CDR3 sequence is CASSPGGVSNQPQHF. The DNA of the CDR3 is TGTGCCAGCAGCCCCGGGGGGGTTAGCAATCAGCCCCAGCATTTT. The entire variable domain, with the rest obtained from reference TRBV7-2 and TRBJ1-5, is as follows: GAGVSQSPSNKVTEKGKDVELRCDPISGHTALYWYRQSLGQGLEFLIYFQGNSAPDKSGLPSDRFSAERTGGSVSTLTIQRTQQEDSAVYLCASSPGGVSNQPQHFGDGTRLSIL.